This T cell receptor (beta chain) emerged from a study of beta chain features in type 1 diabetes. Across the whole study: When patients were set against healthy donors, age, gender and cell yields were similar.

V lost 4 bases and J 4 bases, leaving 11 bases between the germline ends. CDR3 length: 13 amino acids. Germline CDR1 reads SGDLS; CDR2 reads YYNGEE. Isolated RNA was reverse transcribed in full, so expressed TCRB transcripts were sequenced. Assay: immunoSEQ multiplex PCR; the TCRdb copy retains only in-frame clones and omits some. Here the sample spans roughly 300,000 clones, approximately 8.2% being singletons. J is TRBJ1-2 and V is TRBV9; no clear D gene. The sequenced material came from central memory CD4+ T cells from blood. The receptor comes from a woman aged 18-35 years in good health. CDR3 nucleotide sequence: TGTGCCAGCAGCCTGGAGACGGGCTATGGCTACACCTTC. Translated: CASSLETGYGYTF.